This entry lists 28 T cell receptor beta chains sequenced from one sample in a study of T cells after yellow fever vaccination. TCRdb ran MiXCR on the 5' RACE reads and lists one entry per CDR3 protein. The sample records under 550,000 distinct CDR3 sequences, 21% being singletons. Sequenced here: PBMCs, sampled roughly 20 days after the first yellow fever vaccination. These receptors were collected from a man between 18 and 29 years old who received the YFV17D yellow fever vaccine.

This chain uses TRBV7-2 with TRBJ2-2; D gene uncertain. The CDR3 has 16 amino acids. Germline V CDR1 and CDR2: SGHTA, FQGNSA. The ends were cut back, 4 bases at V and 3 bases at J, with 15 bases in the middle. This CDR3 is CASSSFVGDYTGELFF. CDR3 DNA: TGTGCCAGCAGCTCCTTCGTTGGCGATTACACCGGGGAGCTGTTTTTT.

This chain uses TRBV12-3 or TRBV12-4 with TRBJ1-2; TRBD1 matches 8 bases. V lost 6 bases to trimming and J lost 0 bases; unmatched junction nucleotides: 12. The length of the CDR3 is 17 residues. CDR3 sequence reads: CASSFTDRDRTNYGYTF. CDR3 sequence (DNA): TGTGCCAGCAGCTTCACAGATCGGGACAGGACTAACTATGGCTACACCTTC.

This clonotype was detected ten times or more. The germline gene is not matched at one end of the junction; a read error may be the cause. The V call is TRBV7-7, the J call TRBJ2-5; 9 bases are a match to TRBD1. CDR1 and CDR2 from the germline V gene are SSHAT and FNYEAQ (reference sequence). CDR3 length equals 15 residues. Here the CDR3 reads CASSSGTGWYETQYF. As DNA, the CDR3 is TGTGCTAGCAGCTCCGGGACAGGGTGGTACGAGACCCAGTACTTC.

This clonotype came up a few times. DNA of the CDR3: TGTGCCAGCTCCCCGCGCAGCGGGGGGGCCGTGGAGACCCAGTACTTC. Its protein product is CASSPRSGGAVETQYF. The chain uses TRBV18 and TRBJ2-5; TRBD2 matches at 10 bases. With V trimmed by 6 bases and J by 5 bases, 12 bases remained unmatched. In germline, CDR1 is KGHSH, CDR2 LQKENI. The CDR3 totals 16 residues.

This clonotype was counted only a few times. The gene calls are TRBV7-3 and TRBJ1-6; D perhaps matches TRBD1 (5 bases). Germline values: CDR1 SGHTA, CDR2 FQGTGA. The CDR3 is made up of 14 amino acids. Trimming removed 2 bases at V and 7 bases at J, with 9 bases between. This chain's CDR3 is CASSLQGTNSPLHF. The CDR3 nucleotides are TGTGCCAGCAGCTTACAGGGTACCAATTCACCCCTCCACTTT.

This clonotype was seen only a few times. The rearrangement uses TRBV7-6 and TRBJ2-3; TRBD2 is a possible D gene (5 bases). Germline CDR1 and CDR2: SGHVS and FNYEAQ. The CDR3 spans 14 residues. V was pared by 2 bases and J by 2 bases, with 8 bases between. The CDR3 region is CASSLIANTDTQYF. CDR3 bases: TGTGCCAGCAGCTTAATAGCGAACACAGATACGCAGTATTTT.

This clonotype has a handful of counts. This rearrangement joins TRBV6-2 or TRBV6-3 to TRBJ1-6; D ambiguous. Germline V lookup: CDR1 MNHEY, CDR2 SVGEGT. The V and J ends lost 7 bases and 10 bases respectively, with 20 bases between them. The CDR3 runs to 15 residues. The CDR3 DNA follows: TGTGCCAGCAACCCCCGGGCCTATTTGGGATCACCCCTCCACTTT. Translation gives CASNPRAYLGSPLHF.

This clonotype has only a few counts. V is TRBV5-6 and J is TRBJ2-1; TRBD2 aligns across 10 bases. Per germline, CDR1 SGHDT and CDR2 YYEEEE. V was pared by 4 bases and J by 2 bases, with 3 bases of the junction left unmatched. The CDR3 extends over 15 amino acids. The CDR3 region has the DNA TGTGCCAGCAGCGAAGCGGGGGGGACCTACAATGAGCAGTTCTTC. Translating it yields CASSEAGGTYNEQFF.

In this sample, this clonotype turned up many times. The V call is TRBV6-2 or TRBV6-3, the J call TRBJ2-1; no definite D call. The CDR3 loop spans 16 amino acids. The germline V and J ends were trimmed by 2 bases and 3 bases, with 14 bases remaining between them. CDR1 and CDR2 from the germline V gene are MNHEY and SVGEGT. CDR3 sequence reads: CASSYLSARYYNEQFF. In nucleotides, the CDR3 is TGTGCCAGCAGTTACCTTTCGGCCCGCTACTACAATGAGCAGTTCTTC.

The V gene is TRBV7-6, the J gene TRBJ2-1; TRBD1 matches 12 bases. V was clipped by 5 bases and J by 0 bases; unmatched bases: 8. CDR3 size: 18 residues. Germline assignment: CDR1 SGHVS and CDR2 FNYEAQ. The CDR3 spells CASSTRGTGGGSYNEQFF. The CDR3 DNA reads TGTGCCAGCAGCACTCGCGGGACAGGGGGCGGCTCCTACAATGAGCAGTTCTTC.

This clonotype was recorded a few times. The chain uses TRBV5-4 and TRBJ2-5, with D hard to call. The CDR3 has 14 amino acids. Germline V lookup: CDR1 SGHNT, CDR2 YYREEE (reference sequence). V lost 5 bases and J 5 bases, leaving 16 bases between the germline ends. The CDR3: CASSPGSDGETQYF. The CDR3 DNA is TGTGCCAGCAGTCCAGGCAGTGATGGGGAGACCCAGTACTTC.

The chain recombines TRBV30 with TRBJ2-3; D may be TRBD1 (7 bases). CDR3 length: 23 amino acids. V lost 0 bases and J 6 bases, leaving 40 bases between the germline ends. Germline-derived CDR1 and CDR2 are GTSNPN and SVGIG (reference sequence). CDR3 sequence (DNA): TGTGCCTGGAGTGTACTCGGTTGGGAGGAGACCAAGCGACTTGAGGGGGCCCCCGATACGCAGTATTTT. Protein: CAWSVLGWEETKRLEGAPDTQYF.

The V gene is TRBV6-2 or TRBV6-3, the J gene TRBJ2-7; a weak D match, TRBD2 (6 bases). This CDR3 region has 11 residues. V was trimmed by 7 bases and J by 6 bases, leaving 10 bases between them. Looked up from germline, CDR1 is MNHEY and CDR2 is SVGEGT. As DNA, the CDR3 is TGTGCCAGCAAGGAGGGTTCCGAGCAGTACTTC. Amino acid sequence: CASKEGSEQYF.

The rearrangement links TRBV9 to TRBJ2-5, with TRBD2 matching 11 bases. The CDR3 has 20 residues. Germline CDR1 is SGDLS and CDR2 is YYNGEE. V shed 0 bases, J shed 1 base, and the junction held 14 bases outside the gene matches. This CDR3 reads CASSVADSGGAGRRQETQYF. The CDR3 region has the DNA TGTGCCAGCAGCGTAGCAGATAGCGGGGGGGCCGGACGACGCCAAGAGACCCAGTACTTC.

This clonotype was detected only a few times. The rearrangement joins TRBV5-4 to TRBJ2-1; D unclear. The CDR3 is made up of 13 amino acids. V shed 3 bases and J shed 4 bases, with 8 bases lying between them. Germline-derived CDR1 and CDR2 are SGHNT and YYREEE (reference sequence). The CDR3 DNA follows: TGTGCCAGCAGCTCCGACACGTACAATGAGCAGTTCTTC. It yields the protein CASSSDTYNEQFF.

The V and J genes are TRBV12-3 or TRBV12-4 and TRBJ2-7; a weak D match, TRBD1 (5 bases). Trimming removed 6 bases at V and 5 bases at J, with 17 bases between. This CDR3 spans 14 amino acids. The CDR3 region has the DNA TGTGCCAGCAGAAGTAGACAGAACATCGACGAGCAGTACTTC. Translated: CASRSRQNIDEQYF.

Many counts were recorded for this clonotype. V is TRBV25-1 and J is TRBJ1-5; no firm D call. Germline V gene data show CDR1 as MGHDK and CDR2 as SYGVNS. V was cut by 2 bases and J by 3 bases, with 2 bases left in between. The CDR3 is 12 residues long. The CDR3: CASSEANQPQHF. CDR3 coding DNA: TGTGCCAGCAGTGAAGCCAATCAGCCCCAGCATTTT.

This clonotype was counted many times. The J gene is TRBJ2-3, the V gene TRBV10-3; D gene unclear. The CDR3 is 13 amino acids. V was cut by 8 bases and J by 0 bases, with 9 bases left in between. In germline, CDR1 is ENHRY, CDR2 SYGVKD. The CDR3 DNA follows: TGTGCCATCGGGGAAATGAGCACAGATACGCAGTATTTT. This gives the protein CAIGEMSTDTQYF.

V usage is TRBV7-8 and J usage is TRBJ2-1; a possible D gene is TRBD2 (5 bases). Germline V gene data show CDR1 as SGHVS and CDR2 as FQNEAQ. This CDR3 is built from 16 residues. V was shortened by 4 bases and J by 2 bases, with 15 bases between the two germline ends. The CDR3, as DNA: TGTGCCAGCAGCTCCCTTCTGACGGGGACCTACAATGAGCAGTTCTTC. Its protein is CASSSLLTGTYNEQFF.

This clonotype was detected a few times. The V gene is TRBV5-1, the J gene TRBJ2-3; D is unclear. This CDR3 region has 13 residues. The V end lost 8 bases, the J end lost 6 bases, and 16 bases lay between the germline ends. Germline-derived CDR1 and CDR2 are SGHRS and YFSETQ. The CDR3 DNA reads TGCGCCAGATGTTGTCCCCTCCCGGATACGCAGTATTTT. Residues: CARCCPLPDTQYF. The full variable domain, rest sourced from reference TRBV5-1 and TRBJ2-3, is KAGVTQTPRYLIKTRGQQVTLSCSPISGHRSVSWYQQTPGQGLQFLFEYFSETQRNKGNFPGRFSGRQFSNSRSEMNVSTLELGDSALYLCARCCPLPDTQYFGPGTRLTVL.

In its sample, this clonotype was seen a few times. This chain joins TRBV7-8 and TRBJ2-3, with unresolved D. This CDR3 has 13 amino acids. Germline CDR1 reads SGHVS; CDR2 reads FQNEAQ. Trimming took 3 bases from V and 4 from J, leaving 8 bases between them. This chain's CDR3 is CASSFGSPDTQYF. The CDR3 DNA reads as TGTGCCAGCAGCTTCGGCAGTCCAGATACGCAGTATTTT.

The genes are TRBV20-1 and TRBJ1-5, with D tentatively TRBD1 (6 bases). Deletions cut 3 bases from V and 6 bases from J, with 18 bases between. This CDR3 comprises 15 residues. In germline, CDR1 is DFQATT, CDR2 SNEGSKA (reference sequence). The CDR3 spells CSASDPQGVSQPQHF. The DNA for the CDR3 is TGCAGTGCTAGTGATCCACAGGGCGTGAGTCAGCCCCAGCATTTT.

The CDR3 DNA follows: TGTGCCAGCAGCCCCAAGGGAGGGTTCGACACCGGGGAGCTGTTTTTT. Protein product: CASSPKGGFDTGELFF. V gene TRBV4-2 combines with J gene TRBJ2-2; 7 bases line up with TRBD2. With 4 bases clipped from V and 3 bases from J, the junction kept 8 bases outside the gene matches. The length of the CDR3 is 16 residues. Germline-derived CDR1 and CDR2 are LGHNA and YNFKEQ.

This clonotype was recorded a few times. The chain couples TRBV3-1 to TRBJ2-1; D remains unclear. V was cut by 1 base and J by 7 bases, with 8 bases left in between. The CDR3 spans 13 residues. Germline assignment: CDR1 LGHDT and CDR2 YNNKEL (reference sequence). Here the CDR3 DNA reads TGTGCCAGCAGCCAAGTCTCATCGAATGAGCAGTTCTTC. Its protein product is CASSQVSSNEQFF.

In its sample, this clonotype was seen once. J is TRBJ2-3 and V is TRBV5-1, with 14 nucleotides matching TRBD2. Germline V CDR1 and CDR2: SGHRS, YFSETQ. The CDR3 is 17 residues long. V shed 0 bases and J 4 bases; nucleotides not matched to a gene: 4. The CDR3, as DNA: TGCGCCAGCAGCTTGGAGGGGACTAGCGGGGGATCAGATACGCAGTATTTT. Its translation: CASSLEGTSGGSDTQYF.

The V and J genes are TRBV2 and TRBJ1-6; D gene unclear. V shed 2 bases and J shed 3 bases, with 11 bases lying between them. This CDR3 is built from 16 residues. CDR1 SNHLY and CDR2 FYNNEI come from the germline V gene. The CDR3 nucleotides are TGTGCCAGCAGTGAAAAGAGGGATTTCTATAATTCACCCCTCCACTTT. Its translation is CASSEKRDFYNSPLHF.

This clonotype has just a few counts. CDR3 coding DNA: TGTGCCAGCTCACCACCAAGAGCCCTGGAGGCCAAAAACATTCAGTACTTC. This gives the protein CASSPPRALEAKNIQYF. This chain connects TRBV18 to TRBJ2-4; D is ambiguous. This CDR3 has 17 amino acids. Trimming removed 0 bases at V and 1 base at J, with 13 bases between. Germline CDR1 KGHSH, CDR2 LQKENI.

V usage is TRBV6-1 and J usage is TRBJ2-3; D is perhaps TRBD1 or TRBD2 (6 bases each). V was cut by 6 bases and J by 5 bases, with 15 bases left in between. CDR1 and CDR2 (germline): MNHNS, SASEGT. This CDR3 is built from 14 residues. In DNA form, the CDR3 reads TGTGCCAGCAGCCCCCCGGGGGCTGGAGATACGCAGTATTTT. Protein product: CASSPPGAGDTQYF.